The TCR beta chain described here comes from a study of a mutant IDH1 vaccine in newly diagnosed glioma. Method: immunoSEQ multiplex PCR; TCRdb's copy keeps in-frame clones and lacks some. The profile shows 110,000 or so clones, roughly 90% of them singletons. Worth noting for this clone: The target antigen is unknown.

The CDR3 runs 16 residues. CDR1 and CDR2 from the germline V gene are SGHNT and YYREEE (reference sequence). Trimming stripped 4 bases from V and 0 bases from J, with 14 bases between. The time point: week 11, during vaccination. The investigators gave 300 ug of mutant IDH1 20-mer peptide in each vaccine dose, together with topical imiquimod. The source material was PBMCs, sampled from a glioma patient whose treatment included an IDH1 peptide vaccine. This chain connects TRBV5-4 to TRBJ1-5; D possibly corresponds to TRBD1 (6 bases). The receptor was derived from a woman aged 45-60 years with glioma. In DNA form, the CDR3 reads TGTGCCAGCAGCCTCTGGGGGCGCGGTAGCAATCAGCCCCAGCATTTT. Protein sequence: CASSLWGRGSNQPQHF.